This note documents a single TCR beta chain sequence. This record comes from a study of blood T cell repertoires in COVID-19. Trimming took 6 bases from V and 4 from J, leaving 13 bases between them. From germline, CDR1 is MNHNY and CDR2 SVGAGI (reference sequence). The CDR3 sequence is 14 residues long. Authors' methods: The authors estimated nucleated cell counts from reference gene primer amplification. Sequenced by immunoSEQ multiplex PCR; TCRdb stores in-frame clones only, minus some. V, J and clone size were drawn from that table, and D and trimming were deduced from the DNA. The sample has some 180,000 clones, roughly 79% seen once.

Source material: peripheral blood. The V call is TRBV6-6, the J call TRBJ1-5, with a tentative D call TRBD1 (5 bases). This receptor was taken from a woman of 80 years or more with COVID-19, enrolled during active disease. Here the CDR3 reads CASRPGGVNQPQHF. The CDR3 bases are TGTGCCAGCAGACCCGGGGGGGTAAATCAGCCCCAGCATTTT.